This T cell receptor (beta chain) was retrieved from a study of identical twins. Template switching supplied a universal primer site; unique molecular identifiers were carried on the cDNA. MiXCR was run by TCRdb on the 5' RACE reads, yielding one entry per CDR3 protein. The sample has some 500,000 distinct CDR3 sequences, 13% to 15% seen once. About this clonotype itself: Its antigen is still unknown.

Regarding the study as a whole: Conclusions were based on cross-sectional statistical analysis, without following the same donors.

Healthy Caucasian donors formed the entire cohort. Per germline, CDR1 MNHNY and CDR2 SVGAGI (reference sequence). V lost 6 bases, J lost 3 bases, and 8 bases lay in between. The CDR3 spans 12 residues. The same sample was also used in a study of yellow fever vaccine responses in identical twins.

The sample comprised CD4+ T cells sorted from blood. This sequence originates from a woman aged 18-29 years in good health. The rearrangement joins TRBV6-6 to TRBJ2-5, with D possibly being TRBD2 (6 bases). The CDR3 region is CASSSGEETQYF. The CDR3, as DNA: TGTGCCAGCAGCTCGGGGGAAGAGACCCAGTACTTC.